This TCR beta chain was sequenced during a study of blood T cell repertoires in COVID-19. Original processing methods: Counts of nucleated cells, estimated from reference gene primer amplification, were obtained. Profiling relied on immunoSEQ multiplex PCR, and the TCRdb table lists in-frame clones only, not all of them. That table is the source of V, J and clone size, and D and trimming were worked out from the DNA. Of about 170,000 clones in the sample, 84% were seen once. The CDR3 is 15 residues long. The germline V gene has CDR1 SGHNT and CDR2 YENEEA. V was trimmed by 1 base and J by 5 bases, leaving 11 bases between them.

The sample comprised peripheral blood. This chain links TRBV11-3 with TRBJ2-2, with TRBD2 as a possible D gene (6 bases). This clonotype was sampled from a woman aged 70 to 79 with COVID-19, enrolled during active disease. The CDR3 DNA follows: TGTGCCAGCAGCTTAGCCGGGAGCGTTACCGGGGAGCTGTTTTTT. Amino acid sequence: CASSLAGSVTGELFF.